Listed below are T cell receptor beta chains from one sample, sequenced in a study of CD8 T cells in Susac syndrome. From the immunoSEQ multiplex PCR reads, TCRdb called clonotypes with MiXCR, one entry per CDR3 protein. This sample carries 150,000 to 200,000 distinct CDR3 sequences, about 91% of them seen once, and the ten largest clones take about 0.1%. The sample taken for sequencing was CD4+ T cells from PBMCs. These receptors all come from a human donor with Susac syndrome. Both conserved end residues are part of each CDR3. Each record gives: CDR3 DNA, CDR3 protein, D gene, clone size, J gene, V gene. The D gene is left open where the match is weak. Clone sizes are given selectively: once, few, many, or a class where the clone is expanded.

CDR3 DNA: TGTGCCAGCAGTTTATGGGGAGATACGCAGTATTTT; CDR3 protein: CASSLWGDTQYF; D gene: .; clone size: .; J gene: TRBJ2-3; V gene: TRBV12-3/TRBV12-4
CDR3 DNA: TGTGCCAGCAGCCACGTGCACCCCTATCGGTTTACTGAAGCTTTCTTT; CDR3 protein: CASSHVHPYRFTEAFF; D gene: .; clone size: .; J gene: TRBJ1-1; V gene: TRBV3-1
CDR3 DNA: TGTGCCAGCCTTGAATCGGGGAGAGCGGGGGAGCAGTTCTTC; CDR3 protein: CASLESGRAGEQFF; D gene: TRBD2; clone size: .; J gene: TRBJ2-1; V gene: TRBV25-1
CDR3 DNA: TGTGCCAGCAGCCCAGCCGGGACCCCGAATGAGCAGTTCTTC; CDR3 protein: CASSPAGTPNEQFF; D gene: .; clone size: .; J gene: TRBJ2-1; V gene: TRBV7-2
CDR3 DNA: TGTGCCAGCAGCTTGGCCTGGGGCCGGTATGGCTACACCTTC; CDR3 protein: CASSLAWGRYGYTF; D gene: .; clone size: .; J gene: TRBJ1-2; V gene: TRBV5-6
CDR3 DNA: TGCAGTGCTAGGATCGCGGGGGGGCGGAGTACGCAGTATTTT; CDR3 protein: CSARIAGGRSTQYF; D gene: TRBD2; clone size: .; J gene: TRBJ2-3; V gene: TRBV20-1
CDR3 DNA: TGCGCCAGCAGCCAAGCTGGGCAGGGTGGCGGCTACACCTTC; CDR3 protein: CASSQAGQGGGYTF; D gene: .; clone size: .; J gene: TRBJ1-2; V gene: TRBV4-1
CDR3 DNA: TGTGCCAGCAGCAGTTCGGGGCGGGTGAGCTCCTACAATGAGCAGTTCTTC; CDR3 protein: CASSSSGRVSSYNEQFF; D gene: .; clone size: few; J gene: TRBJ2-1; V gene: TRBV11-2
CDR3 DNA: TGTGCCATAAGACAGGGCCCGAACACCGGGGAGCTGTTTTTT; CDR3 protein: CAIRQGPNTGELFF; D gene: TRBD1; clone size: .; J gene: TRBJ2-2; V gene: TRBV10-3
CDR3 DNA: TGTGCCAGCTCACCAGGCTTAACGGATAATTCACCCCTCCACTTT; CDR3 protein: CASSPGLTDNSPLHF; D gene: .; clone size: .; J gene: TRBJ1-6; V gene: TRBV18
CDR3 DNA: TGTGCCAGTAGTCGGGGCACGTATAGCAATCAGCCCCAGCATTTT; CDR3 protein: CASSRGTYSNQPQHF; D gene: .; clone size: .; J gene: TRBJ1-5; V gene: TRBV19
CDR3 DNA: TGCGCCAGCAGCTTGTCGCCGGGGAAAGAGCAGTTCTTC; CDR3 protein: CASSLSPGKEQFF; D gene: .; clone size: .; J gene: TRBJ2-1; V gene: TRBV5-1
CDR3 DNA: TGTGCCAGCAGCCCCCGCGGGGGCGCGAATTCACCCCTCCACTTT; CDR3 protein: CASSPRGGANSPLHF; D gene: .; clone size: .; J gene: TRBJ1-6; V gene: TRBV3-1
CDR3 DNA: TGTGCCATCAGTGAGTCGGTTCAGGGTCAAGCTTTCTTT; CDR3 protein: CAISESVQGQAFF; D gene: .; clone size: .; J gene: TRBJ1-1; V gene: TRBV10-3
CDR3 DNA: TGTGCCAGTAGTATAGGTGTGTGGGGGCGCGGTATCGATCAGCCCCAGCATTTT; CDR3 protein: CASSIGVWGRGIDQPQHF; D gene: .; clone size: .; J gene: TRBJ1-5; V gene: TRBV19
CDR3 DNA: TGTGCCAGCTCAAGACTGGAGACCCAGTACTTC; CDR3 protein: CASSRLETQYF; D gene: .; clone size: .; J gene: TRBJ2-5; V gene: TRBV18